These 29 T cell receptor beta chains were sequenced from one sample in a study of blood T cell repertoires in COVID-19 (dated by TCRdb to between 2020 and 2021). Library creation used the immunoSEQ multiplex PCR assay. In its TCRdb copy, this immuneACCESS table keeps in-frame sequences only and misses some clones. Where compared with another copy, unresolved V genes explain less than half of these, and the others have no known cause. Within this sample are about 100,000 clones, with 80% of them counted one time only. The ten most abundant clones make up 9% to 14% of the sample. Material for sequencing was peripheral blood. All receptors derive from a woman aged 70-85 years with acute or convalescent COVID-19.

This clone was observed a single time. The V call is TRBV7-8, the J call TRBJ2-7; the D is unclear. Trimming took 2 bases from V and 7 from J, leaving 12 bases between them. Germline CDR1 reads SGHVS; CDR2 reads FQNEAQ. The CDR3 sequence is 13 residues long. The CDR3, as DNA: TGTGCCAGCAGCTTAACGTCTTTGCGGGAGCAGTACGTC. This codes for CASSLTSLREQYV.

J is TRBJ2-1 and V is TRBV7-3; no firm D call. Trimming took 5 bases from V and 5 from J, leaving 13 bases between them. The CDR3 runs 14 residues. Germline values: CDR1 SGHTA, CDR2 FQGTGA. The CDR3 nucleotides read TGTGCCAGCAGCACTGGGCCGGATGACAATGAGCAGTTCTTC. As protein: CASSTGPDDNEQFF. Based on the CDR3 plus reference TRBV7-3 and TRBJ2-1, the full variable domain is GAGVSQTPSNKVTEKGKYVELRCDPISGHTALYWYRQSLGQGPEFLIYFQGTGAADDSGLPNDRFFAVRPEGSVSTLKIQRTERGDSAVYLCASSTGPDDNEQFFGPGTRLTVL.

J is TRBJ2-2 and V is TRBV5-6; the match to TRBD1 covers 8 bases. After removal of 3 bases from V and 2 bases from J, the junction contained 9 bases not matched to a gene. Per germline, CDR1 SGHDT and CDR2 YYEEEE. CDR3 length equals 17 residues. The CDR3 loop is CASSYRPTGVNTGELFF. For the CDR3, the DNA is TGTGCCAGCAGCTACCGGCCGACAGGGGTCAACACCGGGGAGCTGTTTTTT.

V and J are TRBV19 and TRBJ2-7; 11 bases map to TRBD1. The germline CDR1 and CDR2 sequences are LNHDA and SQIVND (reference sequence). Unmatched junction bases numbered 5, after V lost 0 bases and J lost 7 bases. The CDR3 runs 15 residues. The DNA for the CDR3 is TGTGCCAGTAGTATAGACGGACAGGGGGCACGAGAGCAGTACTTC. Translation gives CASSIDGQGAREQYF.

V and J are TRBV21-1 and TRBJ2-3; the D call TRBD2 from the table was never checked on the DNA. TRBV21-1 constitutes a pseudogene. The CDR3 has 16 residues. The chain's CDR3 is CASSKILAGGADTQYF. The CDR3 bases are TGTGCCAGCAGCAAAATTCTAGCGGGGGGCGCAGATACGCAGTATTTT.

This clone occurred a few times. The chain employs TRBV30 and TRBJ2-1; D might be TRBD2 (6 bases). The CDR3 covers 12 residues. Trimming cost V 0 bases and J 9 bases, with 9 bases left between them. CDR1 and CDR2 (germline): GTSNPN, SVGIG (reference sequence). In DNA form, the CDR3 reads TGTGCCTGGAGTGTAGTAGCGGCTGAGCAGTTCTTC. Its protein is CAWSVVAAEQFF.

This clone was found a few times. This chain joins TRBV7-3 and TRBJ1-1, with D possibly TRBD1 on 5 matching bases. The CDR3 has 13 amino acids. CDR1 SGHTA and CDR2 FQGTGA come from the germline V gene. The V gene lost 2 bases and the J gene lost 12 bases, with 16 bases spanning the gap. CDR3 DNA sequence: TGTGCCAGCAGCTTAGGGGCATTTGGTGATCCTTTCTTT. It specifies CASSLGAFGDPFF.

CDR3 nucleotide sequence: TGCAGCGTTGGAGGGGGATCAGATGAAGCTTTCTTT. As protein: CSVGGGSDEAFF. The V and J genes are TRBV29-1 and TRBJ1-1; the D gene is possibly TRBD1 (6 bases). With 4 bases removed from V and 7 bases from J, the gap between germline ends came to 13 bases. Germline V gives CDR1 SQVTM, CDR2 ANQGSEA. The CDR3 loop spans 12 amino acids.

V and J are TRBV18 and TRBJ1-4; 9 bases are a match to TRBD1. The CDR3 totals 14 residues. With V trimmed by 8 bases and J by 3 bases, 4 bases remained unmatched. Germline CDR1 KGHSH, CDR2 LQKENI. The CDR3 coding sequence is TGTGCCAGCACCCGGGACAGGGCTAATGAAAAACTGTTTTTT. It encodes CASTRDRANEKLFF.

V and J are TRBV7-8 and TRBJ1-1; weak D call: TRBD1 (5 bases). This CDR3 contains 13 residues. Germline V CDR1 and CDR2: SGHVS, FQNEAQ. Trimming pared 3 bases from V and 5 bases from J, leaving 10 bases between. The CDR3 DNA sequence: TGTGCCAGCAGCTTGCAGGGAGGAACTGAAGCTTTCTTT. Protein sequence: CASSLQGGTEAFF.

This clone turned up a few times. The chain uses TRBV29-1 and TRBJ2-5; possible D gene TRBD1, 7 bases. Germline V lookup: CDR1 SQVTM, CDR2 ANQGSEA. The CDR3 runs 14 residues. Trimming left V 4 bases short and J 5 bases short, with 17 bases between. The CDR3 here is CSVGGDSFRETQYF. CDR3 DNA: TGCAGCGTTGGGGGGGACAGTTTTAGGGAGACCCAGTACTTC.

The genes are TRBV6-4 and TRBJ2-1; 10 nucleotides match TRBD2. The length of the CDR3 is 18 residues. The V and J ends lost 2 bases and 4 bases, in that order; junction bases with no gene match: 11. Per germline, CDR1 MRHNA and CDR2 SNTAGT. The DNA for the CDR3 is TGTGCCAGCAGTGACACCCAAACGGGACTAGCGATTTACAATGAGCAGTTCTTC. Translating it yields CASSDTQTGLAIYNEQFF.

The chain recombines TRBV7-3 with TRBJ1-6, with D possibly being TRBD1 (6 bases). Per the germline V gene, CDR1 is SGHTA and CDR2 is FQGTGA. With 0 bases removed from V and 10 bases from J, the gap between germline ends came to 13 bases. The CDR3 covers 15 residues. The CDR3 loop reads CASSLTGGLRSPLHF. CDR3 DNA sequence: TGTGCCAGCAGCTTAACGGGGGGGCTTCGATCACCCCTCCACTTT.

V and J are TRBV2 and TRBJ2-7, with D perhaps matching TRBD2 (7 bases). CDR3 size: 15 residues. Trimming took 0 bases from V and 8 from J, leaving 17 bases between them. Per the germline V gene, CDR1 is SNHLY and CDR2 is FYNNEI. The CDR3: CASSEAHGGGPKQYF. DNA for the CDR3: TGTGCCAGCAGTGAAGCGCATGGGGGGGGGCCCAAGCAGTACTTC.

The CDR3 spells CASSQGKLVRETQYF. The CDR3 bases are TGTGCCAGCAGCCAAGGGAAGTTAGTGAGGGAGACCCAGTACTTC. This sequence joins TRBV14 and TRBJ2-5, with unresolved D. Germline assignment: CDR1 SGHDN and CDR2 FVKESK. The V gene lost 1 base and the J gene lost 5 bases, with 14 bases spanning the gap. CDR3 length equals 15 residues.

CDR3 sequence reads: CASSARDRGSGAFF. The DNA for the CDR3 is TGTGCCAGCAGCGCCCGGGACAGGGGGTCCGGAGCTTTCTTT. The chain joins TRBV9 to TRBJ1-1, with TRBD1 matching 11 bases. V was pared by 3 bases and J by 10 bases, with 8 bases of the junction left unmatched. The CDR3 has 14 residues. CDR1 and CDR2 (germline): SGDLS, YYNGEE.

This clone was counted once. V gene TRBV7-9 combines with J gene TRBJ2-7; possibly TRBD2 for D (6 bases). The V gene lost 2 bases and the J gene lost 6 bases, with 14 bases spanning the gap. Germline V gene lookup returns CDR1 SEHNR and CDR2 FQNEAQ (reference sequence). This CDR3 spans 14 amino acids. The CDR3 DNA reads as TGTGCCAGCAGCTTATCTCGGGGGTTGAGCGAGCAGTACTTC. Amino acid sequence: CASSLSRGLSEQYF.

The CDR3: CASTGGSAGTNTEAFF. DNA of the CDR3: TGTGCCAGCACAGGAGGGTCCGCAGGGACTAACACTGAAGCTTTCTTT. The J gene is TRBJ1-1, the V gene TRBV28; D is perhaps TRBD1 (5 bases). Germline loops: CDR1 MDHEN, CDR2 SYDVKM. The CDR3 is 16 residues long. Trimming removed 7 bases at V and 2 bases at J, with 20 bases between.

The chain carries TRBV7-6 and TRBJ1-6, with 7 bases matching TRBD1. V trimming: 4 bases; J trimming: 7 bases; junction bases outside the gene matches: 4. CDR1 is SGHVS, CDR2 FNYEAQ, per germline. The CDR3 is 14 amino acids. In nucleotides, the CDR3 is TGTGCCAGCAGCTCGGGACAGAAAAATTCACCCCTCCACTTT. Amino acid sequence: CASSSGQKNSPLHF.

V gene TRBV6-5 combines with J gene TRBJ2-5; 8 bases are a match to TRBD2. Germline CDR1 and CDR2: MNHEY and SVGAGI. After removal of 4 bases from V and 7 bases from J, the junction contained 11 bases not matched to a gene. The CDR3 length is 15 residues. The CDR3 loop reads CASSSGGGPRGTQYF. The CDR3 DNA reads TGTGCCAGCAGTTCGGGCGGGGGGCCGCGAGGGACCCAGTACTTC.

This chain links TRBV5-1 with TRBJ2-2; TRBD2 matches at 8 bases. The CDR3 is 15 amino acids. Germline V lookup: CDR1 SGHRS, CDR2 YFSETQ. V trimming: 0 bases; J trimming: 3 bases; junction bases outside the gene matches: 1. The CDR3 DNA is TGCGCCAGCAGCTTGGAGACTAGCGACACCGGGGAGCTGTTTTTT. Protein sequence: CASSLETSDTGELFF.

The chain combines TRBV2 with TRBJ1-5; TRBD1 agrees at 7 bases. Unmatched junction bases numbered 6, after V lost 4 bases and J lost 3 bases. Germline V lookup: CDR1 SNHLY, CDR2 FYNNEI. The CDR3 spans 15 residues. This chain's CDR3 is CASSGDSLSNQPQHF. CDR3 nucleotides: TGTGCCAGCAGTGGGGACAGCCTTTCCAATCAGCCCCAGCATTTT.

The chain links TRBV7-3 to TRBJ2-1; 8 bases fit TRBD2. CDR1 and CDR2 from the germline V gene are SGHTA and FQGTGA. The CDR3 is 13 residues long. With V trimmed by 4 bases and J by 7 bases, 3 bases remained unmatched. The DNA for the CDR3 is TGTGCCAGCAGCTCCGGGACTAGTAATGAGCAGTTCTTC. Amino acids: CASSSGTSNEQFF.

The CDR3: CASSQGQGSETQYF. In DNA form, the CDR3 reads TGCGCCAGCAGCCAAGGACAGGGCTCAGAGACCCAGTACTTC. V usage is TRBV4-3 and J usage is TRBJ2-5, with 7 bases aligning to TRBD1. V gave up 1 base and J gave up 4 bases; unmatched junction bases: 3. The CDR3 loop spans 14 amino acids. Germline lookup yields CDR1 LGHNA and CDR2 YSLEER.

This rearrangement joins TRBV5-4 to TRBJ2-2; TRBD2 is a possible D gene (5 bases). The CDR3 consists of 15 residues. The germline CDR1 and CDR2 sequences are SGHNT and YYREEE (reference sequence). V dropped 5 bases and J dropped 4 bases, with 15 bases sitting between them. CDR3 sequence reads: CASSSGPRGTGELFF. In DNA, the CDR3 is TGTGCCAGCAGTTCCGGACCCCGGGGCACCGGGGAGCTGTTTTTT.

The chain links TRBV5-6 to TRBJ1-5; D perhaps matches TRBD1 (6 bases). The length of the CDR3 is 14 residues. CDR1 and CDR2 from the germline V gene are SGHDT and YYEEEE. V was cut by 3 bases and J by 3 bases, with 10 bases left in between. In DNA, the CDR3 is TGTGCCAGCAGCTCGACAGGAATCAATCAGCCCCAGCATTTT. It specifies CASSSTGINQPQHF. Full variable domain (rest looked up from reference TRBV5-6 and TRBJ1-5): DAGVTQSPTHLIKTRGQQVTLRCSPKSGHDTVSWYQQALGQGPQFIFQYYEEEERQRGNFPDRFSGHQFPNYSSELNVNALLLGDSALYLCASSSTGINQPQHFGDGTRLSIL.

This chain links TRBV5-1 with TRBJ2-5; 9 nucleotides agree with TRBD2. V shed 3 bases and J 4 bases; nucleotides not matched to a gene: 7. The CDR3 has 15 amino acids. Germline CDR1 reads SGHRS; CDR2 reads YFSETQ. CDR3 nucleotides: TGCGCCAGCAGCTCCGGGACTAGCATCAGAGAGACCCAGTACTTC. Translated, it gives CASSSGTSIRETQYF. The whole variable domain, filled in from reference TRBV5-1 and TRBJ2-5, reads KAGVTQTPRYLIKTRGQQVTLSCSPISGHRSVSWYQQTPGQGLQFLFEYFSETQRNKGNFPGRFSGRQFSNSRSEMNVSTLELGDSALYLCASSSGTSIRETQYFGPGTRLLVL.

This clone was seen more than once but under ten times. In the same sample, other DNA sequences code for this CDR3. V and J are TRBV6-2 or TRBV6-3 and TRBJ1-1; D unclear. Germline V gene sequence: CDR1 MNHEY, CDR2 SVGEGT. Trimming cost V 0 bases and J 1 base, with 6 bases left between them. The CDR3 loop spans 14 amino acids. The CDR3 nucleotides are TGTGCCAGCAGTTACTCGGGAGGGAACACTGAAGCTTTCTTT. It yields the protein CASSYSGGNTEAFF.

The J gene is TRBJ2-1, the V gene TRBV19; the D is unclear. Trimming took 2 bases from V and 0 from J, leaving 11 bases between them. This CDR3 comprises 16 residues. The germline V gene has CDR1 LNHDA and CDR2 SQIVND (reference sequence). The CDR3 loop is CASSIQVLYSYNEQFF. The CDR3, as DNA: TGTGCCAGTAGTATACAGGTATTATACTCCTACAATGAGCAGTTCTTC.